This TCR beta chain was obtained from a study of cytotoxic CD8 clonotypes in ibrutinib-treated CLL. Study overall: The cohort had some 10 relapsed/refractory and around 14 treatment-naive patients, 17 IGHV unmutated. Study-level results: Upon ibrutinib response clonality rose, and upon progression it fell back toward baseline. Public clonotypes, rarely seen, contracted or held steady on treatment.

V lost 5 bases, J lost 1 base, and 8 bases stayed unmatched. Germline CDR1 is MGHRA and CDR2 is YSYEKL. This CDR3 has 15 amino acids. Comment on this clone: Its antigen is as yet unknown.

Generated by immunoSEQ multiplex PCR, the TCRdb table keeps only in-frame clones and is missing some. The sample lists over 25,000 clones, 76% occurring once. The V and J genes are TRBV4-1 and TRBJ2-7; 7 bases are a match to TRBD1. The TCR was taken from a human donor with chronic lymphocytic leukemia. The sequences come from PBMCs, collected after 36 months of ibrutinib treatment. The CDR3 sequence is CASSFGQDPSYEQYF. The DNA for the CDR3 is TGCGCCAGCAGCTTCGGACAGGACCCTTCCTACGAGCAGTACTTC.